This TCR beta chain stems from a study of blood T cell repertoires in COVID-19. Original processing methods: Amplification of reference gene primers was used by the study to estimate nucleated cell counts. The method was immunoSEQ multiplex PCR; TCRdb's version includes in-frame clones alone and lacks a portion of them. The V and J calls and clone size come from that table; D and trimming were worked out from the DNA. The data show roughly 200,000 clones, about 87% seen once. CDR1 DFQATT and CDR2 SNEGSKA come from the germline V gene (reference sequence). This CDR3 has 11 residues. V gave up 5 bases and J gave up 7 bases, with 8 bases separating them.

Sample: PBMCs or T cells enriched from blood (not recorded which). This sequence originates from a man aged 18-30 years with acute COVID-19. The chain uses TRBV20-1 and TRBJ2-2, with D hard to call. The DNA for the CDR3 is TGCAGTGCTTCCTTTTACGGGGAGCTGTTTTTT. Translation gives CSASFYGELFF.